One T cell receptor beta chain is described in this entry. Its antigen is still unknown. Other DNA variants within this sample encode the same CDR3. These data originate in a study of Ad26.COV2.S vaccination and SARS-CoV-2 variants. Across the whole study: Donor was one of the participants in the Ad26.COV2.S arm of the COV1001 trial. Dosing was one shot or two shots 56 days apart.

Study outcomes and limitations: It was vaccine recipients, not placebo recipients, who had the higher spike-specific TCR breadth.

Treatment reported: 15 to 20 received Ad26.COV2.S at low or high dose, single or two shots; five or six received placebo; per-sample allocation not given. Sampling was performed 63 days after the first vaccine or placebo injection. Produced via immunoSEQ multiplex PCR; TCRdb's table is partial and in-frame only. The repertoire holds more than 300,000 clones, with around 84% as singletons. This TCR was recovered from a person aged 18-65 years who received the Ad26.COV2.S COVID-19 vaccine or a placebo. Sequencing used peripheral blood, obtained in a trial of Ad26.COV2.S vaccine versus placebo.

In DNA form, the CDR3 reads TGTGCCAGCAGCCAAGGCAGTGGTGGCTACACCTTC. Its protein product is CASSQGSGGYTF. The chain couples TRBV3-1 (or the pseudogene TRBV3-2) to TRBJ1-2, with unresolved D. This CDR3 contains 12 residues. The germline V gene has CDR1 LGHDT and CDR2 YNNKEL (reference sequence). Trimming left V 1 base short and J 7 bases short, with 7 bases between.